This T cell receptor beta chain was captured by sequencing in a study of blood T cells in healthy people across ages (dated by TCRdb to 2015 to 2017). Notes on the research overall: In model experiments, template switching captured roughly one uniquely barcoded TCR beta cDNA molecule for every two T cells. Using deep sequencing normalized with unique cDNA molecular identifiers, the study measured how TCR beta repertoire diversity changes with age. The donors were split into four age groups: young (average around 15 years), middle-aged (roughly 39), aged (more than 55) and long-lived (about 82). To avoid experimental bias, donors of different ages were distributed randomly across sequencing lanes. The study analyzed two additional independent replicas of 1 million unique cDNA reads from the same blood draw for two donors, one aged 18 to 29 and one aged 80 or older. General findings and caveats noted by the study authors: The CMV infection status of donors was not known, potentially confounding age-related changes in expanded clonotypes. Because profiling used bulk unsorted PBMCs, naive and antigen-experienced compartments could not be compared conclusively. Estimates of total diversity based on one million sequenced T cells were considered lower bounds and underestimates. Observed TCR beta diversity correlated strongly with the percentage of naive T cells measured by flow cytometry. As age increased, observed TCR beta diversity per million T cells dropped in a roughly linear way, and a significant reduction was already evident by age 40. The long-lived group showed more naive CD4+ T cells, fewer expanded clones and increased TCR diversity than the aged group, suggesting age selection.

The roughly 39 donors, aged roughly 6 to 100 years, were systemically healthy Caucasian individuals from Russia. Each donor gave around 9.5 milliliters of peripheral blood, collected into EDTA-treated Vacutainer tubes. Ficoll-Paque density-gradient centrifugation was used to isolate PBMCs, with at least 6.5 million per sample. Total RNA, at least 6 micrograms per sample, was extracted from PBMCs with Trizol reagent. Naive CD45RAhigh/CD27high T cell percentages were measured by flow cytometry on a PBMC aliquot from every donor. Library prep was done by 5' RACE. Sequenced on an Illumina HiSeq 2500. A second PCR of about 7 to 12 cycles was run with a J-beta primer mix and a sample-barcoded 5' primer. A unique molecular identifier was introduced onto each TCR beta cDNA molecule by a template-switch 5' adaptor carrying 12 random nucleotides. Each sample yielded at least 3 million CDR3-containing paired-end reads. First-strand cDNA was synthesized from all RNA with the Mint cDNA synthesis kit, primed by a TRBC-specific oligonucleotide. After uracil-DNA glycosylase treatment, a first 18-cycle PCR used universal primers M1SS and BC2_uni_R on all cDNA. On the authors' methods: For normalization, 1 million high-quality reads, each with a distinct molecular identifier, were randomly selected from each sample. Reads sharing molecular identifiers were discarded rather than binned into consensus sequences. CDR3 identification, clonotype clustering and error correction used MiTCR with a Q25 quality threshold and the strictest error-elimination algorithm. A nonparametric unseen species model with Euler transformation was used to estimate a lower bound on total TCR beta diversity. Using fastp trimming at Q25 and MiXCR clonotype assembly, TCRdb reanalyzed the public sequencing data and kept in-frame beta chains. Identical CDR3 protein sequences are pooled into one entry, listed with their most common genes and DNA. The V and J calls shown here were made by TCRdb, not taken from the authors' results. Recorded for this sample are hundreds of thousands of distinct CDR3 sequences; about half of them occurred a single time. Approximately 32% of the sample comes from the top ten.

For this clonotype: The antigen it recognizes is unknown. No clone much larger than this one lies a single base away; base qualities are absent.

The germline V gene specifies SQVTM as CDR1 and ANQGSEA as CDR2. The CDR3 covers 13 residues, taking in both the cysteine and the phenylalanine. Only the CDR3 part of the read is kept: 39 bases, read in frame from the first base. The junction carries 13 bases between V and J, which are trimmed by 4 bases and 7 bases respectively. This chain is built from TRBV29-1 and TRBJ1-4; the D segment cannot be called with confidence. The sample was blood. This clonotype was sampled from a woman between 55 and 75 years old in good health. The CDR3 region has the sequence CSVGVGSGEKLFF. The sequenced DNA is TGCAGCGTTGGGGTGGGCTCCGGTGAAAAACTGTTTTTT. With the portions outside the CDR3 filled from the reference TRBV29-1 and TRBJ1-4 genes, the complete variable region becomes SAVISQKPSRDICQRGTSLTIQCQVDSQVTMMFWYRQQPGQSLTLIATANQGSEATYESGFVIDKFPISRPNLTFSTLTVSNMSPEDSSIYLCSVGVGSGEKLFFGSGTQLSVL.